This T cell receptor beta chain came from a study of blood T cell repertoires in COVID-19. About the study: Both acute and convalescent COVID-19 samples were obtained from the United States, Italy and Spain.

Repertoires were generated with immunoSEQ multiplex PCR, while TCRdb's copy carries only in-frame clones and drops some. The table has 250,000 or so clones, about 91% seen once; the top ten hold about 3%. Individuals aged roughly 18 to 95 years were recruited from 20 to 25 US areas. Clinical history reported by participants formed the basis on which cohorts were assigned. Exposed participants came across a COVID-19 case within 2 weeks before study entry. The TCR originated in a man between 40 and 49 years old who had been exposed to COVID-19. Input material: PBMCs or T cells enriched from blood (not recorded which).

The chain's CDR3 is CASRPGTGYHEQYF. The CDR3 DNA reads as TGTGCCAGCAGACCCGGGACAGGGTACCACGAGCAGTACTTC. The gene calls are TRBV28 and TRBJ2-7, with 9 bases identical to TRBD1. The CDR3 is made up of 14 amino acids. With V trimmed by 6 bases and J by 5 bases, 8 bases remained unmatched. CDR1 is MDHEN and CDR2 is SYDVKM in the germline V gene.